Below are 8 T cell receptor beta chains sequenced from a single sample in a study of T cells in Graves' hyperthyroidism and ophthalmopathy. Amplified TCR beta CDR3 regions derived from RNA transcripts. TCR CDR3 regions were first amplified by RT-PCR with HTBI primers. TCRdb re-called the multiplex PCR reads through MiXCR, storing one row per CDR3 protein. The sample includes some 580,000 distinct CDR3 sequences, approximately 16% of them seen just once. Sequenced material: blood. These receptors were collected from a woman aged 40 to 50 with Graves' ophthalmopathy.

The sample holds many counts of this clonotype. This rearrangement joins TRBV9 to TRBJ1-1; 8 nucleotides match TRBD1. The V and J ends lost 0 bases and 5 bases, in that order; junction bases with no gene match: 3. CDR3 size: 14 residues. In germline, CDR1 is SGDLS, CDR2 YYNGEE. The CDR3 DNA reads TGTGCCAGCAGCGTAGGGACAGGGAGAACTGAAGCTTTCTTT. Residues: CASSVGTGRTEAFF. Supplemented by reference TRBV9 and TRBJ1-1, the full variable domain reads DSGVTQTPKHLITATGQRVTLRCSPRSGDLSVYWYQQSLDQGLQFLIQYYNGEERAKGNILERFSAQQFPDLHSELNLSSLELGDSALYFCASSVGTGRTEAFFGQGTRLTVV.

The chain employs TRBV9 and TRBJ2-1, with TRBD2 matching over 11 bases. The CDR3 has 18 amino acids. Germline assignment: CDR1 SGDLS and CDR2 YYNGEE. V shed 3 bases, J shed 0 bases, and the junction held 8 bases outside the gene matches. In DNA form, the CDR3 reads TGTGCCAGCAGCGCTTCTCGGGGACTAGCGGACTCCTACAATGAGCAGTTCTTC. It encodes CASSASRGLADSYNEQFF.

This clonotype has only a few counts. DNA for the CDR3: TGTGCCAGCTCACCTACGGACCAAAACTCTGGAAACACCATATATTTT. Its translation: CASSPTDQNSGNTIYF. The chain employs TRBV18 and TRBJ1-3; no definite D call. Germline CDR1 KGHSH, CDR2 LQKENI. V was shortened by 3 bases and J by 0 bases, with 12 bases between the two germline ends. There are 16 residues in the CDR3.

The CDR3 DNA follows: TGTGCCAGCAGTTACAGTCGGGCCAACACTGAAGCTTTCTTT. Its translation: CASSYSRANTEAFF. The rearrangement uses TRBV6-2 or TRBV6-3 and TRBJ1-1; D gene unclear. This CDR3 is 14 amino acids long. V was shortened by 2 bases and J by 2 bases, with 9 bases between the two germline ends. Germline CDR1 reads MNHEY; CDR2 reads SVGEGT.

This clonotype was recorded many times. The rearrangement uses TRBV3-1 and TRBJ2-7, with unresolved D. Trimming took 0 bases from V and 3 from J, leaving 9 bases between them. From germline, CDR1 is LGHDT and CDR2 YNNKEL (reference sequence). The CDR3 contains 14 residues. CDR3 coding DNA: TGTGCCAGCAGCCAAGACGTCTCCCACTACGAGCAGTACTTC. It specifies CASSQDVSHYEQYF.

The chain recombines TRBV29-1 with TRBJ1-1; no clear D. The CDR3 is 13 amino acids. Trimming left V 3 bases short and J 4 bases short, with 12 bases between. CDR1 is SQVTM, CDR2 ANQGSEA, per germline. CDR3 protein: CSVERPKGTEAFF. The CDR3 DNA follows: TGCAGCGTTGAGAGGCCAAAGGGCACTGAAGCTTTCTTT.

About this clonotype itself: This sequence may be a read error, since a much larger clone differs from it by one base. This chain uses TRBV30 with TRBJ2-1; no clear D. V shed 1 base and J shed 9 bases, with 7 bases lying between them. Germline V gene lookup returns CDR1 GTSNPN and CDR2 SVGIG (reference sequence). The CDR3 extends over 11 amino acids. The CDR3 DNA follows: TGTGCCTGGAGTGAAGGCAGTGAGCAGTTCTTC. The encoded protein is CAWSEGSEQFF.

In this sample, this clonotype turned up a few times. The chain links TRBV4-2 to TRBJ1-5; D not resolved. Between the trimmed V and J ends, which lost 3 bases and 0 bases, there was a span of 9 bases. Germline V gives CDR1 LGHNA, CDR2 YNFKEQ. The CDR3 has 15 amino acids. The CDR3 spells CASSHADGSNQPQHF. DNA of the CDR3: TGTGCCAGCAGCCATGCGGACGGTAGCAATCAGCCCCAGCATTTT.